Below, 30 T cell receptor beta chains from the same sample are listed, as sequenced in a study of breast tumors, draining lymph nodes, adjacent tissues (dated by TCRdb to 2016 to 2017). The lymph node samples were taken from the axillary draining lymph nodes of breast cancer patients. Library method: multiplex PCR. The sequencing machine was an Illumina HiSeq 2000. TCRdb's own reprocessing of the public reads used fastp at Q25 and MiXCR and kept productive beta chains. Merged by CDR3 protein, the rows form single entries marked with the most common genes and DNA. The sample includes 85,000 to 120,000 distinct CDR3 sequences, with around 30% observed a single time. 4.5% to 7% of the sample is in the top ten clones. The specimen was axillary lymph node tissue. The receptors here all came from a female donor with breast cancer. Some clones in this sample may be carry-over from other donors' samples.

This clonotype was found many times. CDR3 sequence (DNA): TGTGCCAGCTCACCAGTCCAGGGGGCCGATGGCTACACCTTC. It translates to CASSPVQGADGYTF. V usage is TRBV18 and J usage is TRBJ1-2; TRBD1 matches at 8 bases. J lost 6 bases, V lost 2 bases, and 5 bases had no gene match. This CDR3 is 14 amino acids long. In germline, CDR1 is KGHSH, CDR2 LQKENI.

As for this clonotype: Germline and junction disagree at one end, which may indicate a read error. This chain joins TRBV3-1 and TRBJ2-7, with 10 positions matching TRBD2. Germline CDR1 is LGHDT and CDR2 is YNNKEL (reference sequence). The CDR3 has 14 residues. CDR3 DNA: TGCGCCAGCAGCCAAGGCAGCGGGGGGGCCGAGCAGTACTTC. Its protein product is CASSQGSGGAEQYF.

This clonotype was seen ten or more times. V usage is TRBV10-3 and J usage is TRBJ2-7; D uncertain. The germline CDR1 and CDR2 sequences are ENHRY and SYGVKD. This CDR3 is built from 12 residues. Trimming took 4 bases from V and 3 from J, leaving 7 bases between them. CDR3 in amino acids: CAISALYYEQYF. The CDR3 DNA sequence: TGTGCCATCAGTGCATTGTACTACGAGCAGTACTTC.

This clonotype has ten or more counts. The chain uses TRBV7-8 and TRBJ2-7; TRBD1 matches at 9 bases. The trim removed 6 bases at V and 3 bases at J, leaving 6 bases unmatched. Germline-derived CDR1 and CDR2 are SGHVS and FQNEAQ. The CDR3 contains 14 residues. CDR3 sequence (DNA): TGTGCCAGCAGATATAACAGGGGGCACTACGAGCAGTACTTC. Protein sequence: CASRYNRGHYEQYF.

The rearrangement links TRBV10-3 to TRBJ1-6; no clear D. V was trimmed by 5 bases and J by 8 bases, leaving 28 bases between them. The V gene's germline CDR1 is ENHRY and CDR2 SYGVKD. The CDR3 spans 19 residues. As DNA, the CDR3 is TGTGCCATCAGTTGGAGCGGGAGTGCCACAGATACGCAGTATTCACCCCTCCACTTT. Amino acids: CAISWSGSATDTQYSPLHF.

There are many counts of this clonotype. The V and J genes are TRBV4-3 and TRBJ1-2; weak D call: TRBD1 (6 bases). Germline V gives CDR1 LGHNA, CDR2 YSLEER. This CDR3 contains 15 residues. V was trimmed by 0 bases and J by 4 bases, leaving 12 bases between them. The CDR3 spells CASSQDLGTLYGYTF. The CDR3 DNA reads TGCGCCAGCAGCCAAGATTTAGGGACACTCTATGGCTACACCTTC.

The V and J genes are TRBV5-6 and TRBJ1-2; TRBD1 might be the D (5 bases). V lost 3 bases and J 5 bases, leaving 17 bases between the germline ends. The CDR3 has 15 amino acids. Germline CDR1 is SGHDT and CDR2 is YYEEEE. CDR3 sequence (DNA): TGTGCCAGCAGCTCGAAGGCCGCAGGGAGGTATGGCTACACCTTC. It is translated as CASSSKAAGRYGYTF.

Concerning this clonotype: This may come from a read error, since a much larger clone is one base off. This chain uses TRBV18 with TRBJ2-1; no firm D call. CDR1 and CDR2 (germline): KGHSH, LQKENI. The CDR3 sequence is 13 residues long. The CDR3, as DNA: TGTGCCAGCTCACCATTAGGCGGAAATGGGCAGTTCTTC. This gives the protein CASSPLGGNGQFF.

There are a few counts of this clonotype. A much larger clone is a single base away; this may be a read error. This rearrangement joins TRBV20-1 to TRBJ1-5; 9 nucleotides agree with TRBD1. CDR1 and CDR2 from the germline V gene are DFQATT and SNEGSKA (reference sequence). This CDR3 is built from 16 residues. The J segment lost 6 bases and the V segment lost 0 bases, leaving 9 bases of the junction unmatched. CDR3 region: CSARDPGQGQSQPQHF. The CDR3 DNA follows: TGCAGTGCTAGAGATCCTGGACAGGGGCAAAGTCAGCCCCAGCATTTT.

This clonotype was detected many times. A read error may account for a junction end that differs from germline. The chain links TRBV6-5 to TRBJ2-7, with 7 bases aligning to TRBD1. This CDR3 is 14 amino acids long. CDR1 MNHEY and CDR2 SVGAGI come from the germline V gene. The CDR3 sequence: CASSHSGTVYEQYF. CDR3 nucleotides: TGTGCCAGCAGTCACTCCGGGACAGTATACGAGCAGTACTTC.

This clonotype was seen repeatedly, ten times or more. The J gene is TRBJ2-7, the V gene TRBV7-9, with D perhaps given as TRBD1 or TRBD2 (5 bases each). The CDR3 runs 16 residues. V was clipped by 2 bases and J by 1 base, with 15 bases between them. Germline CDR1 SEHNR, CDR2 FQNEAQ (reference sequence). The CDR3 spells CASSLWVRDHSYEQYF. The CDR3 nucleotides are TGTGCCAGCAGCTTATGGGTACGGGACCATTCCTACGAGCAGTACTTC. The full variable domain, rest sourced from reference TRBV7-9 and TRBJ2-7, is DTGVSQNPRHKITKRGQNVTFRCDPISEHNRLYWYRQTLGQGPEFLTYFQNEAQLEKSRLLSDRFSAERPKGSFSTLEIQRTEQGDSAMYLCASSLWVRDHSYEQYFGPGTRLTVT.

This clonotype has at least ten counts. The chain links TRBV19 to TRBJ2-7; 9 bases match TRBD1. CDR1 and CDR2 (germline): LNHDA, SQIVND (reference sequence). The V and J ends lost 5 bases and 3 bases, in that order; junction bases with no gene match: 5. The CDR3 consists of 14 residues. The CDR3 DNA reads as TGTGCCAGTAGTCCGGGGACAGGGTACTACGAGCAGTACTTC. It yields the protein CASSPGTGYYEQYF.

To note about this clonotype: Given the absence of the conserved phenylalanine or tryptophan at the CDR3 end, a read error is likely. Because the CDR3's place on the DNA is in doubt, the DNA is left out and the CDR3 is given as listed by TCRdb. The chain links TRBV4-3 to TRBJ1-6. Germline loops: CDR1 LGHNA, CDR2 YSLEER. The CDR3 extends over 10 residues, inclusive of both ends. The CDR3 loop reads CASSVATVNS.

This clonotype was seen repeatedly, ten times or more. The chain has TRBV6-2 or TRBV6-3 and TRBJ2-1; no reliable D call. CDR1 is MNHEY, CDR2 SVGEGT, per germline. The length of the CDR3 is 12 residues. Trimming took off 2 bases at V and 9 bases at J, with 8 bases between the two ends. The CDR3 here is CASSYGRTEQFF. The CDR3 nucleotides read TGTGCCAGCAGTTACGGTAGAACTGAGCAGTTCTTC.

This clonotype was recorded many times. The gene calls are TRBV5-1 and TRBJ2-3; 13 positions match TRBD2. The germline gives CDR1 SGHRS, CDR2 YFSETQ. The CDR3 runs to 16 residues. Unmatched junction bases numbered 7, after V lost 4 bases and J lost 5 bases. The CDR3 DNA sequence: TGCGCCAGCAGCACAGGACTAGCGGGAGAAAGAGATACGCAGTATTTT. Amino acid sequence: CASSTGLAGERDTQYF.

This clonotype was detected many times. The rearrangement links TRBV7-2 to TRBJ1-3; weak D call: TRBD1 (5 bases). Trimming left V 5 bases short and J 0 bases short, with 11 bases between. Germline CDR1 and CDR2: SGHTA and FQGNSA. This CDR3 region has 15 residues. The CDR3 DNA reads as TGTGCCAGCAGCGAGCAGGGTTTCTCTGGAAACACCATATATTTT. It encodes CASSEQGFSGNTIYF.

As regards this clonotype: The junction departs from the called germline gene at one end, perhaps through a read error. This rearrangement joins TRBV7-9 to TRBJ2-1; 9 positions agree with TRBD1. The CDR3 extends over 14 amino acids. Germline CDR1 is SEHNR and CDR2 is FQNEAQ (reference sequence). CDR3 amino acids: CASSSQGAYTEQFF. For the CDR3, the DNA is TGTGCCAGCAGCTCACAGGGGGCATACACTGAGCAGTTCTTC. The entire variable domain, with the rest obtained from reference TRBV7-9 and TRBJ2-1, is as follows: DTGVSQNPRHKITKRGQNVTFRCDPISEHNRLYWYRQTLGQGPEFLTYFQNEAQLEKSRLLSDRFSAERPKGSFSTLEIQRTEQGDSAMYLCASSSQGAYTEQFFGPGTRLTVL.

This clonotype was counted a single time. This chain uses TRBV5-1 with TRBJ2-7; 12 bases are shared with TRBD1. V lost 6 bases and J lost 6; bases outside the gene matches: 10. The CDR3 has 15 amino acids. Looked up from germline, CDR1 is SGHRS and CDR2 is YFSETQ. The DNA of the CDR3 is TGCGCCAGCACTTTCAATCCGGGACAGGGGGCCGAGCAGTACTTC. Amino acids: CASTFNPGQGAEQYF.

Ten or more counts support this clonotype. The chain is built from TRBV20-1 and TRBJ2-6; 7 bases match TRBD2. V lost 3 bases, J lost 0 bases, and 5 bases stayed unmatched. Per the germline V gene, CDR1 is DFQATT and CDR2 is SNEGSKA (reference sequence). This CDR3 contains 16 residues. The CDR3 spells CSASGWGGSGANVLTF. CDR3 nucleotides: TGCAGTGCTAGCGGTTGGGGGGGCTCTGGGGCCAACGTCCTGACTTTC.

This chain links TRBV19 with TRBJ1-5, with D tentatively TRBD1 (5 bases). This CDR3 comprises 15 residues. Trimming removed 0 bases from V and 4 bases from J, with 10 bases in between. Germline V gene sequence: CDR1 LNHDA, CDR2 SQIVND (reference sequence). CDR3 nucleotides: TGTGCCAGTAGTATAGAGGGGCGAGGAAATCAGCCCCAGCATTTT. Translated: CASSIEGRGNQPQHF.

The CDR3 DNA follows: TGTGCCAGCAGTCCCCAGGTGCGGCCCATGAACACTGAAGCTTTCTTT. It translates to CASSPQVRPMNTEAFF. The rearrangement joins TRBV28 to TRBJ1-1; D is unclear. CDR1 is MDHEN, CDR2 SYDVKM, per germline. The V and J ends lost 5 bases and 0 bases respectively, with 16 bases between them. There are 16 residues in the CDR3.

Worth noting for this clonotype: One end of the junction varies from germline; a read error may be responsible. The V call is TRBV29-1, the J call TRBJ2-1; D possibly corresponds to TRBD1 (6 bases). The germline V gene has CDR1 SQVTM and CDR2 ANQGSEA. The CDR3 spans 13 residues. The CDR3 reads CSVERGIGNGQFF. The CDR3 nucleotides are TGCAGCGTTGAAAGGGGGATAGGCAATGGGCAGTTCTTC.

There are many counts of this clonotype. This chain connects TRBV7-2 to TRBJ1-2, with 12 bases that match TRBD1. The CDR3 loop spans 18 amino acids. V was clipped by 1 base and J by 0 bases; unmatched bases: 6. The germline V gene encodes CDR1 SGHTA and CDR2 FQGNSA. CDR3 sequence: CASSLVPGQGASNYGYTF. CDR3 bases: TGTGCCAGCAGCTTAGTGCCGGGACAGGGGGCTTCTAACTATGGCTACACCTTC.

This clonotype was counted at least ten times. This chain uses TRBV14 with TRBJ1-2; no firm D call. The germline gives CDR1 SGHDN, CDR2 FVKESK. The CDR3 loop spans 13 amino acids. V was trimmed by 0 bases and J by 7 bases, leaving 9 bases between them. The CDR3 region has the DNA TGTGCCAGCAGCCAAGAATGGGAAGCTGGCTACACCTTC. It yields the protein CASSQEWEAGYTF. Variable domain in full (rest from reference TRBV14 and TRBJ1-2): EAGVTQFPSHSVIEKGQTVTLRCDPISGHDNLYWYRRVMGKEIKFLLHFVKESKQDESGMPNNRFLAERTGGTYSTLKVQPAELEDSGVYFCASSQEWEAGYTFGSGTRLTVV.

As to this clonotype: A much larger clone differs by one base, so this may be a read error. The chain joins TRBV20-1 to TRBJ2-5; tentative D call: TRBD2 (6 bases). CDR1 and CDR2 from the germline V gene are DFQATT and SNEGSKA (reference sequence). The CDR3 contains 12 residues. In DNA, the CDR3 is TGCAGTGCCGCACGGGAGCAGCGGACCCCGTACTTC. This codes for CSAAREQRTPYF.

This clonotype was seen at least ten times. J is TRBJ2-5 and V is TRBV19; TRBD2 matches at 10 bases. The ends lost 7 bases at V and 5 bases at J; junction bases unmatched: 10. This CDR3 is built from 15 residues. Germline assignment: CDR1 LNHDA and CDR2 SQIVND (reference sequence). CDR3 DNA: TGTGCCAGTACAGAGAGCGGGGGGGCCTTTGAGACCCAGTACTTC. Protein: CASTESGGAFETQYF.

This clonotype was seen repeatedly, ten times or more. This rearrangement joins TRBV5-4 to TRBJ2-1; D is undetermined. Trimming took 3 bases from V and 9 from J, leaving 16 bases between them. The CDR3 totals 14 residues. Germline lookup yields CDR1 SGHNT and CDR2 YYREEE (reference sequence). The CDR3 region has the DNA TGTGCCAGCAGCTATCCGGGCCGAGTGAGTGAGCAGTTCTTC. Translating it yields CASSYPGRVSEQFF.

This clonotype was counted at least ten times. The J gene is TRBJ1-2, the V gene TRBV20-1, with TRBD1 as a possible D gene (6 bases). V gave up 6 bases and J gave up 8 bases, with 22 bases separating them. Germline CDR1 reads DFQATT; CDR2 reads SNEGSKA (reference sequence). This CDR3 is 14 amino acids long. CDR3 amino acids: CSAPASLGARGYTF. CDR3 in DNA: TGCAGTGCCCCCGCAAGTCTGGGGGCGCGAGGCTACACCTTC.

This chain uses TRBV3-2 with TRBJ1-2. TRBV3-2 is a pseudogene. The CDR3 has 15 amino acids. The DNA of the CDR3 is TGTGCCAGCAGCCAAGAGGCGGGGTCGGACTATGGCTACACCTTC. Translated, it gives CASSQEAGSDYGYTF.

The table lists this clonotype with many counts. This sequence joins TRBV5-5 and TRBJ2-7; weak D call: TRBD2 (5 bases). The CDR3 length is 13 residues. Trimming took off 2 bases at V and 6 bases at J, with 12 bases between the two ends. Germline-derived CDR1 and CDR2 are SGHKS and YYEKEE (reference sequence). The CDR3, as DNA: TGTGCCAGCAGCTTACCCGGGGTCCTCGAGCAGTACTTC. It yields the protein CASSLPGVLEQYF.